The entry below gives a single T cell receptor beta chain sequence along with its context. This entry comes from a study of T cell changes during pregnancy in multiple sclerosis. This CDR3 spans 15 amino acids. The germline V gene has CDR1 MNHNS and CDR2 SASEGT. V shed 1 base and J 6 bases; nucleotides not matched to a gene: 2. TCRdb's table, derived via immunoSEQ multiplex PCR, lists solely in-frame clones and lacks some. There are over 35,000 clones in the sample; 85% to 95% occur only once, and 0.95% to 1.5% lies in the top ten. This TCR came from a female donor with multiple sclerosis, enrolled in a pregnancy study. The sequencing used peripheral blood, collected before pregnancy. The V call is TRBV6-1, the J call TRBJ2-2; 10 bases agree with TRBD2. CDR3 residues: CASSEDLAGAGELFF. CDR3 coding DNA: TGTGCCAGCAGTGAAGACCTAGCGGGAGCCGGGGAGCTGTTTTTT.